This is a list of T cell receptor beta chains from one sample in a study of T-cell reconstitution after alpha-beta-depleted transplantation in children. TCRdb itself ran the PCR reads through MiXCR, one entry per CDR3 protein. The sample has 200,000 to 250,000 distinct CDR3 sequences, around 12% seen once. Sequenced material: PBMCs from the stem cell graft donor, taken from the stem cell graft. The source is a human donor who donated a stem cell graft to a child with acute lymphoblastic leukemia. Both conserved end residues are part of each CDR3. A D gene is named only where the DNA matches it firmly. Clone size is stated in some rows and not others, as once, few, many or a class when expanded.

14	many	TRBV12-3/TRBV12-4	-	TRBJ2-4	TGTGCCAGCAGTTTACGGCAGGAGGTAGACATTCAGTACTTC	CASSLRQEVDIQYF
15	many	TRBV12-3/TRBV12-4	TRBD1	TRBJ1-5	TGTGCCAGCAGTCGATCACAGGGGAACTATCAGCCCCAGCATTTT	CASSRSQGNYQPQHF
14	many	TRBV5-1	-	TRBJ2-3	TGCGCCAGCAGCTTGAATGCGGGGACAGATACGCAGTATTTT	CASSLNAGTDTQYF
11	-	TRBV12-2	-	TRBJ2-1	TGTGCAAGTGTCCTCCACAATGAGCAGTTCTTC	CASVLHNEQFF
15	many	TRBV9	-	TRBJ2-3	TGTGCCAGCAGTGTGGGACATCCCAGCACAGATACGCAGTATTTT	CASSVGHPSTDTQYF
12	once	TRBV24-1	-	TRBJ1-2	TGTGCCACCAGTGTCCCGGGAGAGGGCTACACCTTC	CATSVPGEGYTF
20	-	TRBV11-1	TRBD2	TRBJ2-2	TGTGCCAGCAGCTTAGCGCAACGAGGAGCGGGGGCCGCGAACACCGGGGAGCTGTTTTTT	CASSLAQRGAGAANTGELFF
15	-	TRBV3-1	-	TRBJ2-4	TGTGCCAGCAGCAACACAGGGACAACCAAAAACATTCAGTACTTC	CASSNTGTTKNIQYF
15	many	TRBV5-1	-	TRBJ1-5	TGCGCCAGCAGGCTGACAGGTTATAGCAATCAGCCCCAGCATTTT	CASRLTGYSNQPQHF
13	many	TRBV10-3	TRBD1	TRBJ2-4	TGTGCCATCAGTGGACAGGGGGAAAACATTCAGTACTTC	CAISGQGENIQYF
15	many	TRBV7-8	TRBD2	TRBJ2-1	TGTGCCAGCAGCTTAAGGACTAGCGGCGTTAATGAGCAGTTCTTC	CASSLRTSGVNEQFF
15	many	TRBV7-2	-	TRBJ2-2	TGTGCCAGCAGCTTAGGACAGGGAGGCACCGGGGAGCTGTTTTTT	CASSLGQGGTGELFF
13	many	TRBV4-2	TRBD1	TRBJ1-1	TGTGCCAGCAGCCAGGGACAGTACACTGAAGCTTTCTTT	CASSQGQYTEAFF
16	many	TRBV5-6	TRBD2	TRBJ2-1	TGTGCCAGCAGCCCCCCAGGACTAGCGGGAGTATATGAGCAGTTCTTC	CASSPPGLAGVYEQFF
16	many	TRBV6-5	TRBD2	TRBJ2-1	TGTGCCAGCAGTCGACTAGCGGGAGGCCCCTACAATGAGCAGTTCTTC	CASSRLAGGPYNEQFF
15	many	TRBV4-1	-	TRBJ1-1	TGCGCCAGCAGCCAGGGGATCACGTCCGACACTGAAGCTTTCTTT	CASSQGITSDTEAFF
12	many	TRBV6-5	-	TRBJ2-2	TGTGCCAGCAGTTCATCGACCGGGGAGCTGTTTTTT	CASSSSTGELFF
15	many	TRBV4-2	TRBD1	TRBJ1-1	TGTGCCAGCAGCCAAGATAGGACAGGGATCACTGAAGCTTTCTTT	CASSQDRTGITEAFF
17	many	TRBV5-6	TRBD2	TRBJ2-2	TGTGCCAGCAGCTTGTTAGGGCTAGCGGGCCCCACCGGGGAGCTGTTTTTT	CASSLLGLAGPTGELFF
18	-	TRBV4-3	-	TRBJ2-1	TGCGCCAGCAGCCAAGATAAAGGCGGAGGGAGCTCCTACAATGAGCAGTTCTTC	CASSQDKGGGSSYNEQFF
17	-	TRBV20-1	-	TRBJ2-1	TGCAGTGCTCCCGACGCCCCACTAGTCGACACCTACAATGAGCAGTTCTTC	CSAPDAPLVDTYNEQFF
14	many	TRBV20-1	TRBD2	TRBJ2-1	TGCAGTGCTATTAAGCGGGAGGGCCGCAATGAGCAGTTCTTC	CSAIKREGRNEQFF
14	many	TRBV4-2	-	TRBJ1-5	TGTGCCAGCAGCCAAGAGGAGGAGTTAAATCCCCAGCATTTT	CASSQEEELNPQHF
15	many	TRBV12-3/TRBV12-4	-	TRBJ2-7	TGTGCCAGCAGTCTCCCTGGGGCAGTCTCCTACGAGCAGTACTTC	CASSLPGAVSYEQYF
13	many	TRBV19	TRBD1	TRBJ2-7	TGTGCCAGTGGAACAGGGGCGTCCTACGAGCAGTACTTC	CASGTGASYEQYF
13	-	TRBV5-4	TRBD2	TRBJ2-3	TGTGCCAGCGGGCTAGCGGGAGAAGCCTCTCGGTATTTT	CASGLAGEASRYF
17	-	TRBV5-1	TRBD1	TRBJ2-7	TGCGCCAGCAGCCTTACTTCCGCGAGACAGGGGTTCCACGAGCAGTACTTC	CASSLTSARQGFHEQYF
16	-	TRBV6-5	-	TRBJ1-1	TGTGCCAGCAGTTACTCTTACGGGCGGGAGGATACTGAAGCTTTCTTT	CASSYSYGREDTEAFF
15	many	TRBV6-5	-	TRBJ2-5	TGTGCCAGCAGTCGGACTAGAGGGGGCAAAGAGACCCAGTACTTC	CASSRTRGGKETQYF
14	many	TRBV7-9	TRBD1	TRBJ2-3	TGTGCCAGCAGCTTAAGACAGGGCGCAGATACGCAGTATTTT	CASSLRQGADTQYF
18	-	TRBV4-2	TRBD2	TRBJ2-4	TGTGCCAGCAGCCTATGGACTAGCGGGAGGGAAGGGGAAAACATTCAGTACTTC	CASSLWTSGREGENIQYF
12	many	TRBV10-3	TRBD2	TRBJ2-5	TGTGCCATCAGTGGGGGAGGGGAGACCCAGTACTTC	CAISGGGETQYF
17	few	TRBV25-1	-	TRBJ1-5	TGTGCCAGCAGTGAATCCAGGGGAGGCTATAGCAATCAGCCCCAGCATTTT	CASSESRGGYSNQPQHF
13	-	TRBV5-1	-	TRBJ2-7	TGCGCCAGCAGCTCCGGGGCGCCCTACGAGCAGTACTTC	CASSSGAPYEQYF